The clone carrying this T cell receptor (beta chain) was seen a handful of times. Antigen: not known. The data were taken from a study of beta chain features in type 1 diabetes. Study conclusions and caveats: Fewer junction insertions and more nucleotide deletions appeared in type 1 diabetes patients. Whether TCRB rearrangement is influenced by HLA type went unresolved here.

Donors contributed one heparinised blood draw apiece, averaging about 116 mL. CD4+ naive, central memory, regulatory and stem cell-like memory cells were sorted via CD45RO/CCR7/CD25/CD127/CD95/CD27. The sequenced template was cDNA made from the entire isolated RNA. TCRdb's table, derived via immunoSEQ multiplex PCR, lists solely in-frame clones and lacks some. The top ten clones hold 0.035% to 0.05% of a sample with under 400,000 clones, roughly 21% of them seen once. The CDR3 covers 15 residues. The V segment lost 0 bases and the J segment 8 bases; nucleotides outside the gene matches: 4. Germline CDR1 and CDR2: LNHNV and YYDKDF (reference sequence).

Sequenced material: naive CD4+ T cells from blood. The source is a woman aged 18-29 years in good health. J is TRBJ2-1 and V is TRBV15; 10 bases align to TRBD1. CDR3 residues: CATSRDRGTGDEQFF. The CDR3 bases are TGTGCCACCAGCAGAGATCGGGGGACAGGGGATGAGCAGTTCTTC. The variable domain in full, with the rest retrieved from reference TRBV15 and TRBJ2-1, is DAMVIQNPRYQVTQFGKPVTLSCSQTLNHNVMYWYQQKSSQAPKLLFHYYDKDFNNEADTPDNFQSRRPNTSFCFLDIRSPGLGDTAMYLCATSRDRGTGDEQFFGPGTRLTVL.